This T cell receptor beta chain appears in the sequencing data of a study of PD-L1 blockade in urothelial cancer. Study background: Dosed intravenously at 1,200 mg every 3 weeks, atezolizumab was initiated by patients around 2014. Specimens of blood held a median count of 141,255 T cells. The patients had undergone anywhere from 0 to 3 prior chemotherapy regimens.

Here immunoSEQ multiplex PCR was the method, and the copy in TCRdb shows in-frame clones only, minus some. The sample yields tens of thousands of clones, roughly 90% seen once. From germline, CDR1 is MGHRA and CDR2 YSYEKL. V lost 6 bases, J lost 6 bases, and 11 bases stayed unmatched. This CDR3 has 15 amino acids. This sequence joins TRBV4-1 and TRBJ2-1, with 7 bases aligning to TRBD2. Sample: PBMCs, taken around atezolizumab (anti-PD-L1) treatment. The clonotype was recovered from a woman between 65 and 79 years old with urothelial cancer. CDR3 sequence (DNA): TGCGCCAGCAGGCGGGGACTACCCACACCCAATGAGCAGTTCTTC. As protein: CASRRGLPTPNEQFF.